This TCR beta chain comes out of a study of blood T cell repertoires in COVID-19. This clone has only a few counts. The germline V gene has CDR1 LNHDA and CDR2 SQIVND (reference sequence). The CDR3 has 14 amino acids. V gave up 5 bases and J gave up 2 bases, with 12 bases separating them. The assay was immunoSEQ multiplex PCR, and TCRdb's table has in-frame clones only and misses some. This table has around 70,000 clones, approximately 82% appearing once. The chain links TRBV19 to TRBJ1-1; D is perhaps TRBD1 (5 bases). The sequence was obtained from a man aged 55 to 70 with acute or convalescent COVID-19. The sequenced material came from peripheral blood. CDR3 DNA: TGTGCCAGTAGTCGTGACAGACTTAACACTGAAGCTTTCTTT. The encoded protein is CASSRDRLNTEAFF.